This T cell receptor beta chain originates from a study of regulatory T cells in long-lasting Graves disease (dated by TCRdb to 2020 to 2023). Regarding the complete study: Patients with newly diagnosed Graves' disease had been on antithyroid drugs for under 3 months. A total of roughly 35 samples underwent TCR sequencing, from about 13 patients with persistent Graves' disease and 20 or so patients with newly diagnosed Graves' disease. The study was registered as a clinical trial and conducted in China. Patients with persistent Graves' disease were compared with patients with newly diagnosed Graves' disease using TCR sequencing and RNA sequencing of peripheral blood.

V was cut back by 5 bases and J by 5 bases, leaving a gap of 9 bases between them. Including both end residues, the CDR3 is 12 amino acids long. CDR3 DNA only is kept here, 36 bases in frame from base 1. For CDR1 and CDR2, the germline V gene lists MNHEY and SVGEGT. General conclusions and limits of the study: The authors noted that the small sample size was a limitation that may lower accuracy. Peripheral blood alone was examined, since thyroid tissue, which constituted the primary lesion, could not be accessed. Persistent Graves' disease patients showed lower TCR Shannon entropy and fewer highly expanded clones than newly diagnosed patients, suggesting clonal expansion. Only the TCR beta chain was sequenced and analyzed. A larger number of public clonotypes was shared among persistent patients (fewer than 3,000) than among newly diagnosed patients (approximately 1,000). Preferential use of TRBV28, TRBJ1-2 and TRBJ2-5 was observed in persistent disease, whereas TRBV20-1 and TRBJ2-1 were favored in newly diagnosed disease.

A remark on this clonotype: The specificity of this receptor is unknown. A much larger clonotype is one base distant, so this may be a read error. Since no conserved phenylalanine or tryptophan closes the CDR3, a read error is the likely cause.

Library method: multiplex PCR. The sequencer listed for this sample is Illumina HiSeq 4000. To build TCR beta libraries, CDR3 regions were amplified by Arm-PCR using iRepertoire HTBI primers. Before sequencing, the PCR products underwent gel purification. The study's own analysis went as follows. Gene usage analysis of CDR3 amino acid clonotypes relied on the 55 to 80 TRBV and about 13 TRBJ segments identified across samples. Filtered high-quality paired reads were merged into contigs using COPE and FqMerger. Contigs were aligned with BLAST to IMGT TRBV, TRBD and TRBJ reference genes, and CDR3 was defined per IMGT. Any clonotype with a frequency above 0.1% was counted as a highly expanded clone. Shannon entropy was used to measure repertoire diversity, and the Gini coefficient was used to measure V-J evenness. Clonotypes shared by more than one individual were considered public. The public reads were quality trimmed at Q25 with fastp and then assembled into clones with MiXCR by TCRdb, keeping productive beta chains. One record per CDR3 amino acid sequence lists the most common genes and DNA. TCRdb assigned the V and J calls; the authors' analysis was not used. The sample includes fewer than 650,000 distinct CDR3 sequences, with 15% to 20% observed a single time. The ten top clones hold 15% to 20% of the sample.

The time point label of this sample denotes: newly diagnosed GD, antithyroid drugs for less than 3 months. For both TCR sequencing and RNA sequencing, RNA was extracted from PBMCs using TRIzol. The diagnosis of Graves' disease followed American Thyroid Association guidelines. Patients for the study were recruited at an endocrinology department in Xi'an, China. Each patient gave approximately 8.8 milliliters of peripheral blood, collected in an EDTA anticoagulant tube. PBMCs were isolated by Ficoll Paque Plus density gradient separation without further T cell sorting. An Agilent 2100 Bioanalyzer and agarose gel were used to check RNA quality, while a NanoDrop 2000 measured RNA concentration. These data also formed part of another study, on T cells in Graves' hyperthyroidism and ophthalmopathy. Looking at the second paper: Graves' hyperthyroidism was defined as stable when no progression to ophthalmopathy occurred over 18 months of follow-up. Hyperthyroidism patients were aged 18 to 65 years and newly diagnosed, with disease duration of less than 2 months. Patients with uncontrolled infections, other autoimmune diseases, pregnancy or lactation were excluded. Diagnoses were based on clinical symptoms, serum thyroxine and TRAb, thyroid ultrasound and orbital computed tomography. The first round of RT-PCR for the TCR CDR3 was performed with the HTBI primer set and the Qiagen OneStep RT-PCR kit. Blood samples also contained most of the expanded thyroid clonotypes (frequency above 0.001), which suggests that blood repertoires may reflect thyroid immune responses. A 13 V-J signature model separated ophthalmopathy from stable hyperthyroidism, with approximately 87% sensitivity and 81.08% specificity in cross-validation and 80%/75% in testing. In validation, the model predicted progression to ophthalmopathy with 55% to 71% sensitivity and around 72% specificity, a median of approximately 6.7 months before onset. To identify TCR V-J signatures that set the groups apart, the researchers used a discovery cohort of approximately 98 patients, made up of 40 to 45 with Graves' ophthalmopathy and some 58 with stable Graves' hyperthyroidism. Prospective prediction of ophthalmopathy was tested in an independent validation cohort consisting of 18 hyperthyroidism patients and around 17 patients who later progressed to ophthalmopathy. The approximately 98 discovery patients were randomly divided into training and test sets at a 7:3 ratio. In addition, the study compared T-cell repertoires in thyroid tissue and in blood from six Graves' hyperthyroidism patients. Once sampling was done, hyperthyroidism patients were given methimazole at a starting dose of 30 mg daily, whereas ophthalmopathy patients were given high-dose intravenous methylprednisolone. The libraries were constructed in a second round of multiplex PCR and then size-selected and purified. Libraries were sequenced paired-end with 100 bp reads on an Illumina HiSeq2000. SOAPnuke was used to process the raw data, removing reads that contained adapters or uncalled bases, had a mean Phred below 15, or lacked an exact match to the constant primer or identifier. High-quality paired reads were merged with COPE v1.2.5, and unique nucleotide sequences were defined as clonotypes. Clonotypes were aligned to IMGT TRBV, TRBD and TRBJ reference segments using MiTCR v1.1. Analysis was restricted to V-J combinations with a frequency above 0.0001, which covered roughly 99% of repertoires. The TCS score was defined as F50 (clonal expansion) divided by E x V (chaos), with BLOSUM62-based TCRdist calculated between CDR3 peptides within each V-J. Welch's t-statistics and random forest reduced around 550 V-J features to 13, which were used in a naive Bayes classifier (R e1071). Sample size was not statistically predetermined, and blinding of investigators to group allocation was not performed. According to the paper, TCR Vbeta CDR3 sequencing was carried out on 135 peripheral blood samples, which came from some 41 ophthalmopathy, 75 or so hyperthyroidism and approximately 17 progressor patients.

The TCR sequence derives from a woman aged 30 to 39 with Graves disease. Donor details come from another sample of the same person, matched by shared clones. The chain is encoded by TRBV6-2 or TRBV6-3 joined to TRBJ1-2; a confident D gene designation cannot be given. Specimen: peripheral blood mononuclear cells (PBMCs), collected at new diagnosis, from a patient treated with antithyroid drugs. The DNA sequence reads TGTGCCAGCAGTGAGCAGAGTTATGGCTACACCCTC. This sequence encodes CASSEQSYGYTL.